This T cell receptor (beta chain) was captured in a study of blood T cell repertoires in COVID-19. Whole-study context: From T cells, B-cell-depleted T cells, or PBMCs came the material, which was cDNA or gDNA.

With 1 base removed from V and 8 bases from J, the gap between germline ends came to 12 bases. The CDR3 extends over 15 amino acids. CDR1 LNHNV and CDR2 YYDKDF come from the germline V gene (reference sequence). Method: immunoSEQ multiplex PCR; TCRdb's copy keeps in-frame clones and lacks some. Among over 75,000 clones listed, around three quarters were seen once. This chain connects TRBV15 to TRBJ1-6; D is possibly TRBD1 (5 bases). The source of this sequence is a man in his fifties who had recovered from COVID-19. Sequencing was done on a sample of peripheral blood. CDR3 bases: TGTGCCACCAGCAGAGCAGGGACGGGGGATTCACCCCTCCACTTT. Translated: CATSRAGTGDSPLHF.